One T cell receptor beta chain is described in this entry. Using immunoSEQ multiplex PCR, the repertoire was profiled, and TCRdb retains in-frame clones only, with some absent. The table records 20,000 to 25,000 clones, 90% to 95% of them present only once. This record belongs to a study of a mutant IDH1 vaccine in newly diagnosed glioma. Described time point: baseline, week 1 (first vaccination visit). As to treatment: pre-vaccination baseline after standard-of-care therapy. Astrocytomas that were new, WHO grade 3 or 4, IDH1-mutant and ATRX-lost were present in the donors. The V and J ends lost 3 bases and 5 bases, in that order; junction bases with no gene match: 6. The CDR3 is 16 amino acids. The germline CDR1 and CDR2 sequences are LNHNV and YYDKDF (reference sequence).

The chain uses TRBV15 and TRBJ1-3; 11 bases align to TRBD1. The TCR originated in a man aged 40-49 years with glioma. Here the sequenced sample was PBMCs, taken from a glioma patient treated with radiotherapy, temozolomide or both. In nucleotides, the CDR3 is TGTGCCACCAGCAGTTCCGGGACAGGGGGTAGAAACACCATATATTTT. Amino acids: CATSSSGTGGRNTIYF.